Detailed here is one T cell receptor beta chain. What it binds is unknown. Amplification used 60 Vbeta primers and 13 Jbeta primers. In the authors' methods: In a later analysis, of 80 million or so unique beta chains, roughly 10 million appeared in at least two donors. TCRdb's copy holds only in-frame clones and misses some; the assay was immunoSEQ multiplex PCR. That table furnishes V, J and clone size, whereas the DNA furnished D and trimming. The sample carries 95,000 to 150,000 clones, 75% to 90% recorded once. These data belong to a study of cytomegalovirus exposure and HLA in healthy donors. Across the study: Among the roughly 430 genotyped donors, around 81% were placed in the Caucasian-associated ancestry cluster. Study results and limitations: With high specificity and sensitivity, the classifier reportedly diagnosed cytomegalovirus status. According to the study, roughly 160 TCR beta chains were cytomegalovirus-associated.

Trimming pared 6 bases from V and 2 bases from J, leaving 11 bases between. The CDR3 length is 14 residues. The germline V gene has CDR1 SNHLY and CDR2 FYNNEI. This chain connects TRBV2 to TRBJ1-5; a possible D gene is TRBD1 (5 bases). The sequenced sample consisted of PBMCs. The source is a man in his fifties or sixties in good health and CMV-seronegative. CDR3 sequence reads: CASSYGGGNQPQHF. As DNA, the CDR3 is TGTGCCAGCAGCTATGGAGGGGGCAATCAGCCCCAGCATTTT. The full variable domain, with the rest looked up from reference TRBV2 and TRBJ1-5, is EPEVTQTPSHQVTQMGQEVILRCVPISNHLYFYWYRQILGQKVEFLVSFYNNEISEKSEIFDDQFSVERPDGSNFTLKIRSTKLEDSAMYFCASSYGGGNQPQHFGDGTRLSIL.